These 32 T cell receptor beta chains were sequenced from one sample in a study of cytomegalovirus exposure and HLA in healthy donors. It was with 60 Vbeta and 13 Jbeta primers that the PCR ran. Sequencing was performed with immunoSEQ multiplex PCR; in TCRdb, only in-frame clones are kept and a portion is missing. The repertoire holds 140,000 or so clones, with around 80% as singletons. The specimen sequenced was PBMCs. The receptors here all came from a woman aged 40 to 49 in good health and CMV-seropositive.

The chain employs TRBV4-3 and TRBJ1-4; TRBD1 agrees at 11 bases. Germline V lookup: CDR1 LGHNA, CDR2 YSLEER. The CDR3 has 17 amino acids. V was clipped by 1 base and J by 7 bases; unmatched bases: 8. The CDR3 reads CASSQGSAGTGGEKLFF. The CDR3 coding sequence is TGCGCCAGCAGCCAAGGTTCAGCCGGGACAGGGGGTGAAAAACTGTTTTTT.

The chain is built from TRBV7-2 and TRBJ2-7; perhaps TRBD1 as D (7 bases). Trimming shortened V by 10 bases and J by 4 bases, and 17 bases separated the two germline ends. CDR1 SGHTA and CDR2 FQGNSA come from the germline V gene. This CDR3 region has 13 residues. CDR3 protein: CATRQGGRYEQYF. The DNA for the CDR3 is TGTGCCACCCGACAGGGAGGAAGGTACGAGCAGTACTTC.

This sequence joins TRBV27 and TRBJ2-1, with D maybe TRBD1 (5 bases). This CDR3 is 14 amino acids long. Per germline, CDR1 MNHEY and CDR2 SMNVEV (reference sequence). Trimming shortened V by 5 bases and J by 3 bases, and 11 bases separated the two germline ends. CDR3 nucleotides: TGTGCCAGCAGTCCCCAGGGTCGCTACAATGAGCAGTTCTTC. It is translated as CASSPQGRYNEQFF.

In DNA form, the CDR3 reads TGTGCCAGTAGTGGCCGGAGACAAGAGACCCAGTACTTC. Translating it yields CASSGRRQETQYF. V gene TRBV19 combines with J gene TRBJ2-5; D gene unclear. Germline CDR1 and CDR2: LNHDA and SQIVND (reference sequence). There are 13 residues in the CDR3. V was cut by 5 bases and J by 2 bases, with 9 bases left in between.

The chain carries TRBV7-9 and TRBJ1-4; D might be TRBD1 (6 bases). Germline V CDR1 and CDR2: SEHNR, FQNEAQ (reference sequence). The CDR3 covers 17 residues. Trimming removed 5 bases at V and 3 bases at J, with 19 bases between. DNA for the CDR3: TGTGCCAGCAGCCGAACTGCAGGGGTGGTAGCTAATGAAAAACTGTTTTTT. Its translation: CASSRTAGVVANEKLFF.

CDR3 region: CASSLIPQGDGYTF. Written as DNA, the CDR3 is TGTGCCAGCAGCTTAATTCCACAGGGTGACGGCTACACCTTC. The rearrangement links TRBV7-9 to TRBJ1-2, with a weak D call TRBD1 (6 bases). The germline gives CDR1 SEHNR, CDR2 FQNEAQ (reference sequence). The CDR3 consists of 14 residues. The V end was cut by 2 bases, the J end by 8 bases, with 15 bases between.

The V and J genes are TRBV7-8 and TRBJ2-5, with 10 nucleotides matching TRBD1. J lost 5 bases, V lost 8 bases, and 8 bases had no gene match. The CDR3 totals 14 residues. In germline, CDR1 is SGHVS, CDR2 FQNEAQ. CDR3 bases: TGTGCCAGCCGGGACAGGGGCCCTTTTGAGACCCAGTACTTC. The encoded protein is CASRDRGPFETQYF.

This chain links TRBV27 with TRBJ2-5, with a weak D call TRBD1 (5 bases). The J call may be incorrect, as the DNA end agrees better with TRBJ2-7. Germline-derived CDR1 and CDR2 are MNHEY and SMNVEV (reference sequence). The CDR3 consists of 13 residues. Here the CDR3 DNA reads TGTGCCAGCAGATCGAATCAGGGCAACGAGCAGTACTTC. Translated, it gives CASRSNQGNEQYF.

The chain employs TRBV4-3 and TRBJ2-1; unclear D gene. The CDR3 covers 15 residues. V was clipped by 8 bases and J by 2 bases, with 16 bases between them. Germline assignment: CDR1 LGHNA and CDR2 YSLEER. CDR3 in amino acids: CASAAAPGTYNEQFF. CDR3 DNA: TGCGCCAGCGCGGCGGCCCCCGGCACCTACAATGAGCAGTTCTTC.

This rearrangement joins TRBV7-2 to TRBJ1-2; D gene uncertain. Germline V gene data show CDR1 as SGHTA and CDR2 as FQGNSA. Trimming shortened V by 5 bases and J by 3 bases, and 13 bases separated the two germline ends. This CDR3 region has 14 residues. The CDR3 loop reads CASSPSRVDYGYTF. The DNA for the CDR3 is TGTGCCAGCAGCCCGAGTAGAGTGGACTATGGCTACACCTTC.

This rearrangement joins TRBV4-2 to TRBJ1-5; TRBD1 matches 8 bases. Germline V gene sequence: CDR1 LGHNA, CDR2 YNFKEQ. V gave up 6 bases and J gave up 1 base; unmatched junction bases: 5. This CDR3 is 15 amino acids long. In DNA, the CDR3 is TGTGCCAGCAGTAACAGGGGGTTAAGCAATCAGCCCCAGCATTTT. Translating it yields CASSNRGLSNQPQHF.

The rearrangement uses TRBV27 and TRBJ1-6; 9 bases align to TRBD1. CDR3 length: 18 residues. Per germline, CDR1 MNHEY and CDR2 SMNVEV (reference sequence). Trimming took 5 bases from V and 7 from J; bases not matched to a gene: 15. The CDR3 sequence: CASSLQSGTGLGNSPLHF. The CDR3 coding sequence is TGTGCCAGCAGTCTCCAATCCGGGACAGGGCTCGGGAATTCACCCCTCCACTTT.

This rearrangement joins TRBV5-1 to TRBJ2-3; D might be TRBD1 (5 bases). The CDR3 length is 14 residues. V was trimmed by 4 bases and J by 2 bases, leaving 11 bases between them. Germline V lookup: CDR1 SGHRS, CDR2 YFSETQ. DNA for the CDR3: TGCGCCAGCAGCGCGGTGACAGTCACAGATACGCAGTATTTT. It is translated as CASSAVTVTDTQYF.

V gene TRBV5-5 combines with J gene TRBJ2-7; D not resolved. The germline CDR1 and CDR2 sequences are SGHKS and YYEKEE (reference sequence). Trimming stripped 4 bases from V and 1 base from J, with 15 bases between. This CDR3 is 15 amino acids long. CDR3 protein: CASSLGQTESYEQYF. CDR3 in DNA: TGTGCCAGCAGCCTAGGTCAGACCGAATCCTACGAGCAGTACTTC.

This clone is medium-sized (0.01 to 0.1%). The chain uses TRBV27 and TRBJ1-2; D not resolved. Trimming pared 4 bases from V and 8 bases from J, leaving 5 bases between. The germline CDR1 and CDR2 sequences are MNHEY and SMNVEV (reference sequence). This CDR3 contains 10 residues. The CDR3 spells CASSSGGYTF. Written as DNA, the CDR3 is TGTGCCAGCAGTTCAGGAGGCTACACCTTC.

This clone is a singleton in its sample. The genes are TRBV30 and TRBJ1-1; the D is unclear. The CDR3 spans 13 residues. Between the trimmed V and J ends, which lost 0 bases and 1 base, there was a span of 6 bases. Germline CDR1 reads GTSNPN; CDR2 reads SVGIG (reference sequence). The CDR3 DNA follows: TGTGCCTGGAGTGTACGGGGGAACACTGAAGCTTTCTTT. The encoded protein is CAWSVRGNTEAFF.

The genes are TRBV28 and TRBJ2-7, with TRBD2 matching over 10 bases. The J segment lost 2 bases and the V segment lost 5 bases, leaving 9 bases of the junction unmatched. Germline CDR1 reads MDHEN; CDR2 reads SYDVKM. The length of the CDR3 is 16 residues. CDR3 DNA: TGTGCCAGCAGTACGCCCGGGACTAGCGTAACCTACGAGCAGTACTTC. This translates into CASSTPGTSVTYEQYF.

This chain joins TRBV4-1 and TRBJ1-1, with 8 bases aligning to TRBD1. The CDR3 is 15 residues long. V was clipped by 2 bases and J by 1 base; unmatched bases: 3. Germline assignment: CDR1 MGHRA and CDR2 YSYEKL. DNA for the CDR3: TGCGCCAGCAGCCAATGGGACAGGCAGAACACTGAAGCTTTCTTT. Translating it yields CASSQWDRQNTEAFF.

Regarding this clone: Other DNA sequences in the same sample also yield this CDR3. The rearrangement links TRBV5-1 to TRBJ2-3; 7 bases are shared with TRBD1. V lost 2 bases to trimming and J lost 2 bases; unmatched junction nucleotides: 5. CDR3 length equals 15 residues. Germline V CDR1 and CDR2: SGHRS, YFSETQ. The CDR3 bases are TGCGCCAGCAGCTTCTTGACAGGGAACACAGATACGCAGTATTTT. As protein: CASSFLTGNTDTQYF.

This clone was counted a few times. The chain joins TRBV13 to TRBJ1-1; maybe TRBD1 (6 bases). The germline gives CDR1 PRHDT, CDR2 FYEKMQ (reference sequence). This CDR3 comprises 15 residues. Between the trimmed V and J ends, which lost 6 bases and 5 bases, there was a span of 19 bases. The CDR3 nucleotides read TGTGCCAGCAGTGATGGGGAAGGGGGAAGGACTGAAGCTTTCTTT. It yields the protein CASSDGEGGRTEAFF.

The chain couples TRBV6-5 to TRBJ2-7, with D possibly being TRBD1 (6 bases). The CDR3 runs to 13 residues. Trimming pared 6 bases from V and 6 bases from J, leaving 15 bases between. Looked up from germline, CDR1 is MNHEY and CDR2 is SVGAGI. CDR3 DNA: TGTGCCAGCAGCCTAACAGGGTCTGGCGAGCAGTACTTC. This translates into CASSLTGSGEQYF.

This chain connects TRBV5-5 to TRBJ1-4; D gene uncertain. From germline, CDR1 is SGHKS and CDR2 YYEKEE (reference sequence). Trimming shortened V by 6 bases and J by 0 bases, and 12 bases separated the two germline ends. This CDR3 spans 15 amino acids. The CDR3 DNA is TGTGCCAGCATCCGGGGTTTTGCAACTAATGAAAAACTGTTTTTT. Protein: CASIRGFATNEKLFF.

The chain has TRBV25-1 and TRBJ1-3; D gene ambiguous. CDR3 size: 15 residues. V lost 3 bases and J lost 2, with 11 bases in between. From germline, CDR1 is MGHDK and CDR2 SYGVNS. In DNA, the CDR3 is TGTGCCAGCAGTGACGTGGGAGACCCTGGAAACACCATATATTTT. This codes for CASSDVGDPGNTIYF. Full variable domain (rest looked up from reference TRBV25-1 and TRBJ1-3): EADIYQTPRYLVIGTGKKITLECSQTMGHDKMYWYQQDPGMELHLIHYSYGVNSTEKGDLSSESTVSRIRTEHFPLTLESARPSHTSQYLCASSDVGDPGNTIYFGEGSWLTVV.

In this sample, this clone turned up once. This sequence joins TRBV18 and TRBJ2-5; tentative D call: TRBD1 (5 bases). The germline gives CDR1 KGHSH, CDR2 LQKENI. V lost 3 bases and J 4 bases, leaving 9 bases between the germline ends. This CDR3 is 13 amino acids long. The CDR3 reads CASSPSQGETQYF. Written as DNA, the CDR3 is TGTGCCAGCTCACCGTCCCAGGGAGAGACCCAGTACTTC. Supplemented by reference TRBV18 and TRBJ2-5, the full variable domain reads NAGVMQNPRHLVRRRGQEARLRCSPMKGHSHVYWYRQLPEEGLKFMVYLQKENIIDESGMPKERFSAEFPKEGPSILRIQQVVRGDSAAYFCASSPSQGETQYFGPGTRLLVL.

This sequence joins TRBV5-6 and TRBJ2-7, with TRBD1 matching over 8 bases. V shed 7 bases, J shed 1 base, and the junction held 10 bases outside the gene matches. CDR3 length equals 15 residues. CDR1 SGHDT and CDR2 YYEEEE come from the germline V gene. The CDR3 is CASEFGRQGSYEQYF. For the CDR3, the DNA is TGTGCCAGCGAGTTCGGCCGACAGGGGTCCTACGAGCAGTACTTC.

The chain has TRBV20-1 and TRBJ2-1, with D possibly being TRBD2 (5 bases). Germline assignment: CDR1 DFQATT and CDR2 SNEGSKA (reference sequence). CDR3 length: 11 residues. Trimming took off 0 bases at V and 14 bases at J, with 11 bases between the two ends. The CDR3 reads CSARDRTGKFF. The DNA of the CDR3 is TGCAGTGCTAGAGATCGGACGGGGAAGTTCTTC.

Here the CDR3 reads CASSLSTGPNEKLFF. The CDR3 bases are TGTGCCAGCAGTCTATCGACAGGCCCTAATGAAAAACTGTTTTTT. The genes are TRBV28 and TRBJ1-4, with D possibly TRBD1 on 6 matching bases. The CDR3 covers 15 residues. The germline V gene encodes CDR1 MDHEN and CDR2 SYDVKM. The V gene lost 5 bases and the J gene lost 3 bases, with 13 bases spanning the gap.

This chain links TRBV19 with TRBJ2-2, with D perhaps TRBD1 (7 bases). The CDR3 is 15 amino acids. Trimming removed 3 bases at V and 6 bases at J, with 14 bases between. The V gene's germline CDR1 is LNHDA and CDR2 SQIVND (reference sequence). CDR3 sequence: CASSIFQGGAGELFF. The DNA for the CDR3 is TGTGCCAGTAGTATCTTCCAGGGGGGTGCCGGGGAGCTGTTTTTT.

The chain employs TRBV7-9 and TRBJ1-1, with D uncertain. This CDR3 is 14 amino acids long. V was trimmed by 1 base and J by 0 bases, leaving 6 bases between them. Germline CDR1 SEHNR, CDR2 FQNEAQ (reference sequence). The DNA for the CDR3 is TGTGCCAGCAGCTTAGAGAACATGAACACTGAAGCTTTCTTT. Its translation is CASSLENMNTEAFF.

The V call is TRBV19, the J call TRBJ2-7; a weak D match, TRBD1 (5 bases). Per the germline V gene, CDR1 is LNHDA and CDR2 is SQIVND (reference sequence). V lost 4 bases, J lost 7 bases, and 14 bases lay in between. The CDR3 is 13 amino acids. The CDR3 region is CASSTTVNQEQYF. The DNA of the CDR3 is TGTGCCAGTAGTACGACAGTGAACCAGGAGCAGTACTTC.

This clone was counted only a few times. This chain uses TRBV7-9 with TRBJ1-4, with 8 bases lining up with TRBD1. Germline V gives CDR1 SEHNR, CDR2 FQNEAQ (reference sequence). This CDR3 spans 16 amino acids. V shed 4 bases, J shed 7 bases, and the junction held 11 bases outside the gene matches. The CDR3 DNA reads as TGTGCCAGCAGCTACAAAGACAGGGGCCTCGGTGAAAAACTGTTTTTT. Protein sequence: CASSYKDRGLGEKLFF.

Only one count was recorded for this clone. CDR3 protein: CASSFRLNTEAFF. DNA for the CDR3: TGTGCCAGCAGTTTCCGGTTGAACACTGAAGCTTTCTTT. V gene TRBV27 combines with J gene TRBJ1-1; the D is unclear. Trimming removed 3 bases at V and 0 bases at J, with 5 bases between. CDR3 size: 13 residues. Germline assignment: CDR1 MNHEY and CDR2 SMNVEV (reference sequence).